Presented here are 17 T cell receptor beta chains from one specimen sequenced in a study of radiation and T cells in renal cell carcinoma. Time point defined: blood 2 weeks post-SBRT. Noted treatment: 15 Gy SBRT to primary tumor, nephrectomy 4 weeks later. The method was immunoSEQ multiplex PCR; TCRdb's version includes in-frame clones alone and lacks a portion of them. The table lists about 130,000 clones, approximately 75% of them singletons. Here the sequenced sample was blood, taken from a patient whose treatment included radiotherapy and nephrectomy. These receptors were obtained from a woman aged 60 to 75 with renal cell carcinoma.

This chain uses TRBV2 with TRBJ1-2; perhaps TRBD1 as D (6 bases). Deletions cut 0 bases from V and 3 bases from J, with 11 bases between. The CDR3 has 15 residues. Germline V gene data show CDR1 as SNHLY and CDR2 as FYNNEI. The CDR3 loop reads CASSEAQGLDYGYTF. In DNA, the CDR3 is TGTGCCAGCAGTGAAGCGCAGGGGCTGGACTATGGCTACACCTTC. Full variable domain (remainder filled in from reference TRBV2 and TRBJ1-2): EPEVTQTPSHQVTQMGQEVILRCVPISNHLYFYWYRQILGQKVEFLVSFYNNEISEKSEIFDDQFSVERPDGSNFTLKIRSTKLEDSAMYFCASSEAQGLDYGYTFGSGTRLTVV.

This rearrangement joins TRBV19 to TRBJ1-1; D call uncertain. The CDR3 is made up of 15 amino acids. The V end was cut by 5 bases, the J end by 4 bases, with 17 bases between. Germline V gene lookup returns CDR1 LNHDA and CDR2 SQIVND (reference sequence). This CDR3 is CASSPFSSRGTEAFF. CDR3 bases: TGTGCCAGTAGTCCCTTCTCCTCCCGGGGCACTGAAGCTTTCTTT.

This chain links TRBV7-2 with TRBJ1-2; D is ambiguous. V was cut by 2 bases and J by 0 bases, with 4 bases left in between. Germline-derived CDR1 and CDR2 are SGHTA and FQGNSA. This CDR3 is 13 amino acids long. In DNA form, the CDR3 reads TGTGCCAGCAGCTTACCCTCTAACTATGGCTACACCTTC. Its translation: CASSLPSNYGYTF.

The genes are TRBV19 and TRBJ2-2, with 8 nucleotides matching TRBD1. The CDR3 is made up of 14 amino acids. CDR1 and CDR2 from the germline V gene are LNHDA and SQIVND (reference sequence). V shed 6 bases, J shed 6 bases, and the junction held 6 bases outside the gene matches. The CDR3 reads CASRVRQGPGELFF. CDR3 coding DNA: TGTGCCAGTAGGGTTAGACAGGGGCCCGGGGAGCTGTTTTTT.

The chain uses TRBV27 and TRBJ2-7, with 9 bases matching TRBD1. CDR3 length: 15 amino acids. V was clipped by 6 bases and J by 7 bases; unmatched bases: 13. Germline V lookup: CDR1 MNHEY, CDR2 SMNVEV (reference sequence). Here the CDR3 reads CASRFSGTGFYEQYF. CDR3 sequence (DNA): TGTGCCAGCAGATTTTCCGGGACAGGGTTTTATGAGCAGTACTTC.

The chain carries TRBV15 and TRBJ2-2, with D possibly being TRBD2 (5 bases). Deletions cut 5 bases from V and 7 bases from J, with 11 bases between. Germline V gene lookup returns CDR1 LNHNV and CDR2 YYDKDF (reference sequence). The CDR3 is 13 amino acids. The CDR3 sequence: CATSAEGHGELFF. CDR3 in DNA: TGTGCCACCAGCGCCGAGGGTCACGGGGAGCTGTTTTTT.

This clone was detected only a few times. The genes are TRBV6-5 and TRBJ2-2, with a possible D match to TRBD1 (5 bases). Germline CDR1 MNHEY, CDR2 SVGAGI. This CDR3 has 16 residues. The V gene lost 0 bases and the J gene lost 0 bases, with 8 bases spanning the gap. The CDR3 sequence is CASSYSRTTNTGELFF. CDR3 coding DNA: TGTGCCAGCAGTTACTCTAGGACAACGAACACCGGGGAGCTGTTTTTT.

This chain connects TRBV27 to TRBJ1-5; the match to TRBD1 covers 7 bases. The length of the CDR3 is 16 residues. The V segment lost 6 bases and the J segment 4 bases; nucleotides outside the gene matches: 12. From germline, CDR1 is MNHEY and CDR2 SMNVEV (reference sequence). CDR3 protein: CASSPRQGPRNQPQHF. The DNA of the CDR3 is TGTGCCAGCAGCCCCCGACAGGGACCGAGGAATCAGCCCCAGCATTTT.

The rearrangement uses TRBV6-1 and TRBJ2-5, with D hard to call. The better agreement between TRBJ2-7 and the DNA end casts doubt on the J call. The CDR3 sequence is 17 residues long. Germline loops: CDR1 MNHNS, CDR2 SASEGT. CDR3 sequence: CASSEMGFGGSDYEQYF. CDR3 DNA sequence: TGTGCCAGCAGTGAAATGGGGTTCGGCGGCAGCGACTACGAGCAGTACTTC.

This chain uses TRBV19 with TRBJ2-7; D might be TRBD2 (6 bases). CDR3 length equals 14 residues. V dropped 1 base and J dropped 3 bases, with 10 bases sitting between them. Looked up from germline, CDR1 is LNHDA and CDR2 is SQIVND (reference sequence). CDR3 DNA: TGTGCCAGTAGTATAGTGGGGGGTAGCTACGAGCAGTACTTC. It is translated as CASSIVGGSYEQYF. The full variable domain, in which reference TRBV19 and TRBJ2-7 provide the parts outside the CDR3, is DGGITQSPKYLFRKEGQNVTLSCEQNLNHDAMYWYRQDPGQGLRLIYYSQIVNDFQKGDIAEGYSVSREKKESFPLTVTSAQKNPTAFYLCASSIVGGSYEQYFGPGTRLTVT.

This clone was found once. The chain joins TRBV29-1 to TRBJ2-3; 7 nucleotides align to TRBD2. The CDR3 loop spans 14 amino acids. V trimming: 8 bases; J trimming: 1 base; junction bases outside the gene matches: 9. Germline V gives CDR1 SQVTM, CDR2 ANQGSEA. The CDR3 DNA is TGCAGCACTTCGGGGAGGGTAGGCACAGATACGCAGTATTTT. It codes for CSTSGRVGTDTQYF.

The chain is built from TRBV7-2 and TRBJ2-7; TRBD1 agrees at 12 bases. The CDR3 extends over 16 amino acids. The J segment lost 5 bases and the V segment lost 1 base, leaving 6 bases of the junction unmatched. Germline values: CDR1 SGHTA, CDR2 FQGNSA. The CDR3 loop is CASSLVGTGGQDEQYF. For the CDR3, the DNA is TGTGCCAGCAGCTTAGTTGGGACAGGGGGCCAGGACGAGCAGTACTTC.

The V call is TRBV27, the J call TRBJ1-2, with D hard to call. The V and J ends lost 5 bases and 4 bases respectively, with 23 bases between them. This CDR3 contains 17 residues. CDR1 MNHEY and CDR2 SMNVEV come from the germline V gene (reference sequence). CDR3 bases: TGTGCCAGCAGTCTCTCATCAGGCCCGCACGCCCTCTATGGCTACACCTTC. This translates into CASSLSSGPHALYGYTF.

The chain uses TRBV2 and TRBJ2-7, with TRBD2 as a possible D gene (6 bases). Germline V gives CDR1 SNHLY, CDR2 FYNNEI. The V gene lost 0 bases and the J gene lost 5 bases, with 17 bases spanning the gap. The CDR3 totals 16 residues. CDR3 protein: CASSEAGRGTGNEQYF. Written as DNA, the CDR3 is TGTGCCAGCAGTGAAGCGGGGCGCGGGACGGGAAACGAGCAGTACTTC.

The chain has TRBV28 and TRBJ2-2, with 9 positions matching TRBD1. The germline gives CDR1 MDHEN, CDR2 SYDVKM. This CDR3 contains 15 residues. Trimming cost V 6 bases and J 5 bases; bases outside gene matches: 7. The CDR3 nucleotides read TGTGCCAGCAGAGAACAGGGGGCGCGGACCGGGGAGCTGTTTTTT. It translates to CASREQGARTGELFF.

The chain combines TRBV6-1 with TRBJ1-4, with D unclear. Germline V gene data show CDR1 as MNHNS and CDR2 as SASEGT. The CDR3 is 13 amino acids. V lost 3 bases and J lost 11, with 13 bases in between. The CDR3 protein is CASSDSWTGKLFF. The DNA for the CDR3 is TGTGCCAGCAGTGACTCCTGGACGGGGAAACTGTTTTTT.

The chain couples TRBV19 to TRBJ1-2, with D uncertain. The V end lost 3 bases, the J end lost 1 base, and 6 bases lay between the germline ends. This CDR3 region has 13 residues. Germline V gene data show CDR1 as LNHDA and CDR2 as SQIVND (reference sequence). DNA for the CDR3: TGTGCCAGTAGTATCGGGCATAACTATGGCTACACCTTC. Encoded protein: CASSIGHNYGYTF.